The clone carrying this T cell receptor (beta chain) was counted only a few times. Antigen unknown. TCRdb passed the reads through MiXCR, listing each CDR3 protein once. The table records about a million distinct CDR3 sequences, less than 35% of them present only once. This sample stems from a study of T cell repertoires in cytomegalovirus infection. Study details: HLA-B-restricted CMV epitopes that are well studied, plus recently identified HLA-C-restricted ones, were used by the study. Public TCR beta signatures marked donors with CMV infection and the matching HLA.

Germline CDR1 SEHNR, CDR2 FQNEAQ (reference sequence). Trimming shortened V by 3 bases and J by 8 bases, and 8 bases separated the two germline ends. The CDR3 is 12 residues long. General observations from the study: Individuals carrying CMV plus the relevant HLA were identified by cumulative frequency of public TCR beta families.

The sample here was cultured CD8+ T cells from PBMCs, taken from culture after CMV antigen stimulation. V and J are TRBV7-9 and TRBJ2-1; D gene unclear. The sequence came from a human donor in good health (CMV status not recorded). Some clones in this sample may be carry-over from other donors' samples. The CDR3 protein is CASSFRADEQFF. CDR3 nucleotide sequence: TGTGCCAGCAGCTTTCGGGCCGATGAGCAGTTCTTC.